The T cell receptor beta chain under discussion was sequenced for a study of cytomegalovirus exposure and HLA in healthy donors. Study outcomes and limitations: In a later analysis, TCR beta V- and J-gene trimming was associated with a missense DCLRE1C variant. Accurate prediction of HLA-A and HLA-B alleles (for most subjects) was reportedly achieved from TCR beta sequences. Prior analysis indicated that the majority of TCR beta V segments exhibited productivity approximately 90% or approximately 30% of the time.

The PCR employed 60 Vbeta primers together with 13 Jbeta primers. Sequencing used immunoSEQ multiplex PCR; TCRdb keeps in-frame clones, though not all of them. The sample totals roughly 100,000 clones; its top ten clones hold about 16%. To note about this clone: Its target is not known.

Sequenced: PBMCs. The sequence was obtained from a man aged 50 to 59 in good health and CMV-seropositive.

CDR3 loop: CASSHPRQGNYGYTF. The CDR3 DNA reads TGTGCCAGCAGCCACCCAAGACAGGGAAACTATGGCTACACCTTC. The chain combines TRBV7-2 with TRBJ1-2; TRBD1 aligns across 7 bases. Unmatched junction bases numbered 8, after V lost 5 bases and J lost 2 bases. Germline V lookup: CDR1 SGHTA, CDR2 FQGNSA. The CDR3 loop spans 15 amino acids.